These 10 T cell receptor beta chains share one sample of origin, sequenced in a study of PD-L1 blockade in urothelial cancer. Profiling relied on immunoSEQ multiplex PCR, and the TCRdb table lists in-frame clones only, not all of them. The sample has some 67,000 clones; 85% to 90% are singletons. The sequencing here drew on PBMCs, taken around atezolizumab (anti-PD-L1) treatment. These receptors were taken from a man in his 60s with urothelial cancer.

The chain has TRBV18 and TRBJ2-1; 9 positions agree with TRBD2. The CDR3 covers 16 residues. Germline V gives CDR1 KGHSH, CDR2 LQKENI. The trim removed 6 bases at V and 1 base at J, leaving 7 bases unmatched. CDR3 bases: TGTGCCAGCTCCCTCGAGCGGGGGGCATCCTACAATGAGCAGTTCTTC. This sequence encodes CASSLERGASYNEQFF.

V usage is TRBV30 and J usage is TRBJ2-7, with 10 bases fitting TRBD1. This CDR3 spans 14 amino acids. CDR1 GTSNPN and CDR2 SVGIG come from the germline V gene (reference sequence). V was clipped by 1 base and J by 2 bases; unmatched bases: 2. The CDR3: CAWSAGTGAYEQYF. The CDR3, as DNA: TGTGCCTGGAGTGCCGGGACAGGGGCCTACGAGCAGTACTTC.

The gene calls are TRBV6-5 and TRBJ2-7, with a tentative D call TRBD2 (6 bases). The CDR3 length is 15 residues. The V end lost 4 bases, the J end lost 1 base, and 14 bases lay between the germline ends. Per the germline V gene, CDR1 is MNHEY and CDR2 is SVGAGI. The CDR3 nucleotides read TGTGCCAGCAGTTGGACTAAAGGACGGTCCTACGAGCAGTACTTC. Residues: CASSWTKGRSYEQYF.

This clone was seen a single time. The chain links TRBV2 to TRBJ2-7; 10 bases are shared with TRBD2. The V and J ends lost 0 bases and 2 bases, in that order; junction bases with no gene match: 1. CDR1 is SNHLY, CDR2 FYNNEI, per germline. This CDR3 is built from 15 residues. The CDR3 region is CASSEASGRPYEQYF. CDR3 nucleotide sequence: TGTGCCAGCAGTGAAGCTAGCGGGAGGCCCTACGAGCAGTACTTC.

This chain joins TRBV28 and TRBJ1-2; D uncertain. Germline V gives CDR1 MDHEN, CDR2 SYDVKM. The CDR3 is made up of 10 amino acids. The CDR3 here is CVAGLLRYTF. The CDR3 DNA sequence: TGTGTCGCAGGCCTTCTTCGCTACACCTTC.

The rearrangement links TRBV6-1 to TRBJ1-5, with D possibly being TRBD1 (5 bases). This CDR3 region has 13 residues. Germline V gene sequence: CDR1 MNHNS, CDR2 SASEGT. V was pared by 3 bases and J by 6 bases, with 9 bases between. The CDR3 nucleotides are TGTGCCAGCAGTGACCTAGACAGTCAGCCCCAGCATTTT. Translated: CASSDLDSQPQHF.

V is TRBV28 and J is TRBJ2-3; TRBD2 aligns across 15 bases. Losses at the gene ends were 3 bases for V and 1 base for J; bases not matched to a gene: 2. The CDR3 runs 17 residues. Germline V gene sequence: CDR1 MDHEN, CDR2 SYDVKM. The CDR3 nucleotides are TGTGCCAGCAGTTTTCGGACTAGCGGGAGGGGCACAGATACGCAGTATTTT. This gives the protein CASSFRTSGRGTDTQYF. Full variable domain (missing parts from reference TRBV28 and TRBJ2-3): DVKVTQSSRYLVKRTGEKVFLECVQDMDHENMFWYRQDPGLGLRLIYFSYDVKMKEKGDIPEGYSVSREKKERFSLILESASTNQTSMYLCASSFRTSGRGTDTQYFGPGTRLTVL.

This clone came up once. The gene calls are TRBV19 and TRBJ1-3; D is possibly TRBD1 (6 bases). Trimming shortened V by 5 bases and J by 7 bases, and 21 bases separated the two germline ends. The CDR3 totals 16 residues. Germline assignment: CDR1 LNHDA and CDR2 SQIVND (reference sequence). The CDR3 spells CASSFYRSSGENTIYF. CDR3 sequence (DNA): TGTGCCAGTAGTTTCTACCGCTCTTCAGGGGAGAACACCATATATTTT.

In this sample, this clone turned up once. The chain uses TRBV4-2 and TRBJ2-1, with D hard to call. V was shortened by 7 bases and J by 9 bases, with 10 bases between the two germline ends. Germline loops: CDR1 LGHNA, CDR2 YNFKEQ. The CDR3 loop spans 11 amino acids. CDR3 sequence: CASTLASEQFF. The CDR3 region has the DNA TGTGCCAGCACCCTCGCGAGTGAGCAGTTCTTC.

V and J are TRBV5-1 and TRBJ2-1, with 8 bases fitting TRBD2. The CDR3 length is 15 residues. V shed 4 bases, J shed 7 bases, and the junction held 10 bases outside the gene matches. Germline values: CDR1 SGHRS, CDR2 YFSETQ. The CDR3: CASSPSAGEINEQFF. In DNA, the CDR3 is TGCGCCAGCAGCCCTTCAGCGGGAGAAATTAATGAGCAGTTCTTC.